This T cell receptor beta chain was identified in a study of blood T cell repertoires in COVID-19. Looking at the study overall: The analysed material was cDNA or gDNA that came from T cells, B-cell-depleted T cells, or PBMCs.

Authors' data handling: Counts of nucleated cells, estimated from reference gene primer amplification, were obtained. TCRdb's table, derived via immunoSEQ multiplex PCR, lists solely in-frame clones and lacks some. From that table come the V and J calls and clone size; the DNA was used to work out D and trimming. The profile shows some 370,000 clones, around 87% of them singletons. Unmatched junction bases numbered 4, after V lost 5 bases and J lost 1 base. CDR1 and CDR2 (germline): LGHNT, FRNRAP. This CDR3 region has 15 residues. The origin of this receptor is a woman aged 25 to 39 with COVID-19, enrolled during active disease. The chain links TRBV12-5 to TRBJ2-3; 9 bases align to TRBD1. Sequenced sample: peripheral blood. The CDR3 spells CASGRGQGGTDTQYF. The CDR3 region has the DNA TGTGCTAGTGGTCGGGGACAGGGCGGCACAGATACGCAGTATTTT.